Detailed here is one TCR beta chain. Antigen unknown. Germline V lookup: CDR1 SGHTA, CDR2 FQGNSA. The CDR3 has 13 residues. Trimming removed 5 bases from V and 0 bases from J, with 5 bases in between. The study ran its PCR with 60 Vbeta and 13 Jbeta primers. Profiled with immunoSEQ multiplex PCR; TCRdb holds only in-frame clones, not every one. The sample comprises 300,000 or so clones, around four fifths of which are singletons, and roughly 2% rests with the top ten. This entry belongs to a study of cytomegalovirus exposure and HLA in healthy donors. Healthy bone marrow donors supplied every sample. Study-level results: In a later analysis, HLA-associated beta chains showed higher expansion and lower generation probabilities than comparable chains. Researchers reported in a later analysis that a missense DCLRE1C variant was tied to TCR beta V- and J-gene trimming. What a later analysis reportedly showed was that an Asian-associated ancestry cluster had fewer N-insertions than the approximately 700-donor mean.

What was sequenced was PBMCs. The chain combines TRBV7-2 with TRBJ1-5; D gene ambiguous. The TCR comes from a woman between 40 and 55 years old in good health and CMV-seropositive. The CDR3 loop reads CASSPNSNQPQHF. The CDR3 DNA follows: TGTGCCAGCAGCCCAAATAGCAATCAGCCCCAGCATTTT.